A single TCR beta chain is shown here with its context. Its antigen is not known. The record originates from a study of a mutant IDH1 vaccine in newly diagnosed glioma. As for the study in general: Commencement of vaccination occurred 4-6 weeks following radiotherapy alone, or concurrently with temozolomide cycles. Treated patients had a mean age of approximately 40 years and an approximately 60% male, around 38% female split. Study-wide findings and caveats: The vaccine induced immune responses, and these occurred in 80% to 95% of patients.

Sample time point: week 47, end of study. Doses of 300 ug of mutant IDH1 20-mer peptide were given with topical imiquimod. At weeks 1, 3, 5, 7, 11, 15, 19 and 23, patients received a vaccination, eight in all. TCRdb's table, derived via immunoSEQ multiplex PCR, lists solely in-frame clones and lacks some. The sample consists of fewer than 35,000 clones, more than 65% of them appearing once. The CDR3 has 16 residues. CDR1 WSHSY and CDR2 SAAADI come from the germline V gene. The V end was cut by 4 bases, the J end by 0 bases, with 14 bases between. This specimen consisted of PBMCs, obtained from a glioma patient whose treatment included an IDH1 peptide vaccine. The TCR comes from a man under 40 with glioma. The chain employs TRBV10-2 and TRBJ2-3; the D is unclear. In DNA form, the CDR3 reads TGCGCCAGCAGTGTGGACCCCCGCACAAGCACAGATACGCAGTATTTT. It specifies CASSVDPRTSTDTQYF.